A single T cell receptor beta chain is shown here with its context. Its antigen is still unknown. The data originate from a study of T-cell memory formation after mild COVID-19. Overall study findings and caveats: A second wave of clones peaked on day 37, and their SARS-CoV-2 specificity went unconfirmed. Mainly in CM and EM were contracting CD4+ clones; CD8+ were in EMRA. Researchers found some responding clones in pre-infection memory, a sign that cross-reactive memory joined.

Per germline, CDR1 KGHDR and CDR2 SFDVKD. CDR3 length equals 14 residues. Trimming took 3 bases from V and 10 from J, leaving 17 bases between them. Employing constant-segment primers, 5'RACE generated TCR alpha and TCR beta cDNA libraries bearing sample barcodes and UMIs. TCRdb passed the 5' RACE reads through MiXCR, listing each CDR3 protein once. The sample has under 600,000 distinct CDR3 sequences, roughly 20% seen once. Specimen: PBMCs or a T cell subset sorted from them (not recorded which). The clonotype was recovered from an adult woman who had mild COVID-19 (a few samples of this study predate the infection). Cell type and time point are not known. The rearrangement links TRBV24-1 to TRBJ2-5; D tentatively fits TRBD1 or TRBD2 (6 bases each). CDR3 sequence: CATSDIGTPGVQYF. The CDR3 DNA is TGTGCCACCAGTGATATCGGGACACCGGGGGTCCAGTACTTC.